The clone carrying this T cell receptor (beta chain) was detected a few times. Compared with germline, one end of the junction differs, possibly owing to a read error. This entry is derived from a study of blood T cells in healthy people across ages. Total RNA, at least 5.5 micrograms per sample, was extracted from PBMCs. CDR1 MNHNS and CDR2 SASEGT come from the germline V gene. The CDR3 spans 14 residues. Then a second PCR, running roughly 7 to 11 cycles, was carried out with a sample-barcoded 5' primer and a J-beta primer mix. The authors tagged each cDNA molecule using a template-switch adaptor with 12 random nucleotides. A single record per CDR3 protein comes from TCRdb applying MiXCR to the 5' RACE reads. Of approximately 1.5 million distinct CDR3 sequences detected, 40% to 45% appear once; the ten largest clones hold 4%.

Sequenced sample: blood. The chain recombines TRBV6-1 with TRBJ1-5; D gene unclear. The receptor was derived from a woman between 18 and 29 years old in good health. The CDR3 reads CASSGLVVGQPQHF. The CDR3 nucleotides read TGTGCCAGTAGTGGACTTGTTGTGGGTCAGCCCCAGCATTTT.